The TCR beta chain described here comes from a study of blood T cells in healthy people across ages. Primed by a sample-barcoded 5' primer and a J-beta primer mix, a second PCR proceeded for roughly 7 to 11 cycles. Using its own MiXCR run on the 5' RACE reads, TCRdb lists one record per CDR3 protein. The table lists 1 million or so distinct CDR3 sequences, more than 40% of them singletons. They isolated at least 6.5 million PBMCs from each sample. The source of this sequence is a woman aged 55 to 70 in good health. Sequenced: blood.

The DNA for the CDR3 is TGCAGCGCCAACAGGGTTGGGGAGACCCAGTACTTC. Protein: CSANRVGETQYF. The chain joins TRBV29-1 to TRBJ2-5; a possible D gene is TRBD1 (6 bases). The germline gives CDR1 SQVTM, CDR2 ANQGSEA. The CDR3 contains 12 residues. V was trimmed by 7 bases and J by 5 bases, leaving 14 bases between them. The variable domain in full, completed from reference TRBV29-1 and TRBJ2-5, reads SAVISQKPSRDICQRGTSLTIQCQVDSQVTMMFWYRQQPGQSLTLIATANQGSEATYESGFVIDKFPISRPNLTFSTLTVSNMSPEDSSIYLCSANRVGETQYFGPGTRLLVL.